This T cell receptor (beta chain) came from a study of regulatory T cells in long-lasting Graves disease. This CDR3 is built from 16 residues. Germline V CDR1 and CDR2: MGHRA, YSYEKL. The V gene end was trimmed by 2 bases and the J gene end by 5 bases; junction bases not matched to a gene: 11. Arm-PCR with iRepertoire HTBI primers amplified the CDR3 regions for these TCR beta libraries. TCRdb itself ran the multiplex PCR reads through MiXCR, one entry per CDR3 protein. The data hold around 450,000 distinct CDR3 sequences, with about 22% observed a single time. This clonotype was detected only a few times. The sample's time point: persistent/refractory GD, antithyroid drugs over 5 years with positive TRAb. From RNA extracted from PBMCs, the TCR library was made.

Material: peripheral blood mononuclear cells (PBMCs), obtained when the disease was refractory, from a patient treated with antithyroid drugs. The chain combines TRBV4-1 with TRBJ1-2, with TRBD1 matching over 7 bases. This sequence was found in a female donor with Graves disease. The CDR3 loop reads CASSQHSAGTAYGYTF. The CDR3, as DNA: TGCGCCAGCAGCCAACATAGTGCCGGGACAGCGTATGGCTACACCTTC.